The present T cell receptor beta chain was sequenced within a study of T-cell memory formation after mild COVID-19 (dated by TCRdb to the early 2020s). For the study in its entirety: TCR sequence clusters from the two donors were largely donor specific. In a couple of donors, T-cell clones that expanded and contracted after mild COVID-19 were tracked by sequencing TCRalpha and TCRbeta repertoires over time. Two young, previously healthy adult volunteers, one female and one male, were included in the cohort. Paper-wide results and their limitations: Only two mild cases were covered by the study, and larger cohorts that include severe cases with pre-infection samples were considered necessary. Some responding clones were detected in pre-infection memory, suggesting pre-existing cross-reactive memory T cells joined the SARS-CoV-2 response. The second-wave clones that peaked on day 37 were not confirmed to be SARS-CoV-2 specific. Clones that contracted from day 15 to 85 showed balanced CD4/CD8 phenotypes, whereas a second wave of clones that expanded from day 15 to 37 leaned towards CD4+. Contracting CD4+ clones were located mainly in the CM and EM memory subsets, whereas CD8+ clones were found to be enriched in EMRA.

For this clonotype: The antigen it recognizes is unknown. No base quality values were provided; no much bigger clone lies one nucleotide off.

Trimming takes 1 base from V and 6 bases from J, and the germline ends sit 10 bases apart. The germline V gene (reference sequence) yields LNHDA for CDR1 and SQIVND for CDR2. Measured from the cysteine to the phenylalanine, the CDR3 is 14 residues long. The read is trimmed to its CDR3 DNA, 42 bases read in frame from base 1. Ficoll-Paque density gradient centrifugation was used to isolate PBMCs. Sequenced using an Illumina NovaSeq 6000. Using 5'RACE with constant-segment primers, TCRalpha and TCRbeta cDNA libraries were constructed, with sample barcodes and unique molecular identifiers added in the process. Trizol reagent was used to extract RNA from every sample. Library amplification was performed in two PCR steps, and a second sample barcode and Illumina TruSeq adapters were introduced in the second step. The libraries were sequenced on an Illumina NovaSeq using 2 x 150 bp paired-end reads. The original methods were these. The reads were demultiplexed and collapsed into UMI-guided consensus sequences using migec v1.2.7. With mixcr v2.1.11, UMI consensuses were aligned to TRA and TRB V and J templates and assembled into clonotypes. A clonotype was counted as expanded or contracted only when both edgeR and NoisET called the clonotype significant, with the noise models trained on biological replicates. For edgeR calls, a false discovery rate-adjusted p below 0.01 and a log2 fold-change threshold of 1 were applied. As an exploratory analysis of dynamics, max-normalized trajectories of the 1000 most abundant clonotypes were examined with PCA combined with hierarchical clustering. Separately sequenced CD4+ and CD8+ repertoires were used to assign the CD4 or CD8 phenotype of responding clones. TCRdb reran the public reads through fastp at Q25 and MiXCR, keeping productive beta chains. Each entry merges the rows of one CDR3 protein and shows their most common DNA and genes. The V and J calls and clone size come from TCRdb's table, not from the authors' own analysis. Within this sample are around 140,000 distinct CDR3 sequences, with 15% to 20% of them counted one time only. The ten most abundant clones make up over 2% of the sample.

This TCR was sampled from an adult woman who had mild COVID-19 (a few samples of this study predate the infection). The sample titles of this study are shuffled in the database, so cell type and time point are left out; the donor was told from shared clones. Source material: PBMCs or a T cell subset sorted from them (not recorded which). The sequence joins TRBV19 to TRBJ2-4; the D region possibly corresponds to TRBD2 (5 bases align). This receptor carries the CDR3 CASSIARGRNIQYF. Here is the DNA: TGTGCCAGTAGTATAGCTCGGGGTAGAAACATTCAGTACTTC.